This T cell receptor (beta chain) was obtained from a study of blood T cell repertoires in COVID-19. Study context: Nucleic acid was either cDNA or gDNA, and it came from T cells, B-cell-depleted T cells, or PBMCs.

Only in-frame clones appear in the TCRdb table, and some are missing; sequencing was by immunoSEQ multiplex PCR. The sample comprises hundreds of thousands of clones, around 87% of which are singletons, and around 6% rests with the top ten. Trimming removed 4 bases from V and 3 bases from J, with 10 bases in between. This CDR3 spans 13 amino acids. Germline CDR1 and CDR2: SGHNT and YYREEE (reference sequence). This receptor was taken from a woman in her 50s with COVID-19, enrolled during active disease. This chain connects TRBV5-4 to TRBJ1-1; D gene uncertain. Material for sequencing was peripheral blood. CDR3 region: CASSPGWDTEAFF. The CDR3 coding sequence is TGTGCCAGCAGCCCGGGGTGGGACACTGAAGCTTTCTTT.